The T cell receptor beta chain under discussion was sequenced for a study of T cell responses to AZD1222 COVID-19 vaccine. Regarding the study as a whole: Repertoire sampling occurred only after the peak T cell response. Reportedly, close to half of spike-specific TCRs are directed against unmutated variant regions. The sample set comprised mostly white British donors with more females, and clonal diversity was possibly underestimated.

This CDR3 is 13 amino acids long. With V trimmed by 6 bases and J by 3 bases, 3 bases remained unmatched. Notes on this clone: Its antigen is unidentified.

The table came from immunoSEQ multiplex PCR; TCRdb's copy has only in-frame clones and leaves some out. The data show 60,000 to 85,000 clones, about 83% seen once. The sample consisted of peripheral blood, taken 28 days after the second dose of the MenACWY control vaccine. This clonotype was obtained from an adult who received the MenACWY meningococcal vaccine as a control. The chain has TRBV12-3 or TRBV12-4 and TRBJ2-7, with 9 positions matching TRBD1. For the CDR3, the DNA is TGTGCCAGCAGACCGACAGGGGGCTACGAGCAGTACTTC. As protein: CASRPTGGYEQYF.